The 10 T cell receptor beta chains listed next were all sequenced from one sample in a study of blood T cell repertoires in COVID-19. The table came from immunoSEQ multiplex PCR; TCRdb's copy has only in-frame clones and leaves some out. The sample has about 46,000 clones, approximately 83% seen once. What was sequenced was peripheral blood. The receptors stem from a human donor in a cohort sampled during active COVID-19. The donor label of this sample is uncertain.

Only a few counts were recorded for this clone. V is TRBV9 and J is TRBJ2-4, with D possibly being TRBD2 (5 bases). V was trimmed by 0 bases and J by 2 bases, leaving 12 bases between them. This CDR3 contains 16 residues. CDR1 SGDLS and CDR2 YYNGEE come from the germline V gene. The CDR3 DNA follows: TGTGCCAGCAGCGTAGGGACTGAAGGTTCCAAAAACATTCAGTACTTC. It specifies CASSVGTEGSKNIQYF.

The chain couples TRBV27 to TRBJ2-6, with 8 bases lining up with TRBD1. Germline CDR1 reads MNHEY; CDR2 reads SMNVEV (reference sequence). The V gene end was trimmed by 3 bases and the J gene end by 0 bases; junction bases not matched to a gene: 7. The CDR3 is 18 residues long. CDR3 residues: CASSFYRTGRSGANVLTF. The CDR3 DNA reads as TGTGCCAGCAGTTTTTATAGGACAGGGCGCTCTGGGGCCAACGTCCTGACTTTC.

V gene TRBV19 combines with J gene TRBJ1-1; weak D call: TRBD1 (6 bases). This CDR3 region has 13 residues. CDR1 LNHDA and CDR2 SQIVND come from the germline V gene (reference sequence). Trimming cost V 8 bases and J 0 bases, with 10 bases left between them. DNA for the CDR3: TGTGCCAGTCGTGACAGGATGAACACTGAAGCTTTCTTT. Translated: CASRDRMNTEAFF.

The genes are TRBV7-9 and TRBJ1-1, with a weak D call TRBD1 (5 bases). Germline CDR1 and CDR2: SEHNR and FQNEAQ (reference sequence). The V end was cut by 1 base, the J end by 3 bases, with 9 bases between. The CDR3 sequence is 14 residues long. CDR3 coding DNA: TGTGCCAGCAGCTTAGATGGACACCACACTGAAGCTTTCTTT. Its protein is CASSLDGHHTEAFF.

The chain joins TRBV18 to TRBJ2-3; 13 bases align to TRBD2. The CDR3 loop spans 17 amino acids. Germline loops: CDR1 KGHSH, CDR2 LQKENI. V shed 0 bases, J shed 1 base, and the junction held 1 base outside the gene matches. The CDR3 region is CASSPPGLAGGTDTQYF. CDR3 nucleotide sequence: TGTGCCAGCTCACCACCTGGACTAGCGGGGGGCACAGATACGCAGTATTTT.

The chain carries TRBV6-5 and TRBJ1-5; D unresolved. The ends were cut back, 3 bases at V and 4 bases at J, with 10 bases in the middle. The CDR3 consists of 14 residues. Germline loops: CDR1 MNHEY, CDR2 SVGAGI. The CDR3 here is CASSYSPLNQPQHF. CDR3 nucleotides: TGTGCCAGCAGTTATTCTCCCTTAAATCAGCCCCAGCATTTT.

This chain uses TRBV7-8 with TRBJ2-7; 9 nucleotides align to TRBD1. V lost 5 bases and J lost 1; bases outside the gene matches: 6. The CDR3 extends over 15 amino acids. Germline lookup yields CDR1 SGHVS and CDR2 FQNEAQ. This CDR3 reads CASSAPDRGSYEQYF. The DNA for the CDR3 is TGTGCCAGCAGCGCCCCGGACAGGGGATCCTACGAGCAGTACTTC.

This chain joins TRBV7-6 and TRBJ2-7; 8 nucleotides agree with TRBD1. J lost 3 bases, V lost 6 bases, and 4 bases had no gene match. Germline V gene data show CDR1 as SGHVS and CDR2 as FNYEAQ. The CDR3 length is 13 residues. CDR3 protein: CASRPGQGYEQYF. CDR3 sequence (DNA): TGTGCCAGCAGACCCGGACAGGGCTACGAGCAGTACTTC.

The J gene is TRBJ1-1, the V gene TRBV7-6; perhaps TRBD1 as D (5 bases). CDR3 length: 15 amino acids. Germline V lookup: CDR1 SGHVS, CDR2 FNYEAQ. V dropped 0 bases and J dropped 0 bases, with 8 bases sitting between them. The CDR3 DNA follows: TGTGCCAGCAGCTTAGCCCAGGGAATGAACACTGAAGCTTTCTTT. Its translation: CASSLAQGMNTEAFF.

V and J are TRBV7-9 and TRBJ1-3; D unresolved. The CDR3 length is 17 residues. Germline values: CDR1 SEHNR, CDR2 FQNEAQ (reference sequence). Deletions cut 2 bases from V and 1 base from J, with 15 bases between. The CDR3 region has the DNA TGTGCCAGCAGCTTAACAGTTTTGGGCTTTTCTGGAAACACCATATATTTT. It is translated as CASSLTVLGFSGNTIYF.